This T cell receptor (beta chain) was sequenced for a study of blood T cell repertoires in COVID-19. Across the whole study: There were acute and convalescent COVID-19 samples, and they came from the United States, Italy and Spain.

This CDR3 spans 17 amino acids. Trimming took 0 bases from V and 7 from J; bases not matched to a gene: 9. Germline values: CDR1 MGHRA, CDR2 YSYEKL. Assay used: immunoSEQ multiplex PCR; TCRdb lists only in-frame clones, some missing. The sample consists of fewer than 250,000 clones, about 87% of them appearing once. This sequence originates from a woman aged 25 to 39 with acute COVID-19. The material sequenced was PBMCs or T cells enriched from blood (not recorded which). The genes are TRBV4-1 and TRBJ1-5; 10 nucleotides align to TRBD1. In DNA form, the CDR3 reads TGCGCCAGCAGCCAAGATCTCGACAGGGGGCAGAGGCAGCCCCAGCATTTT. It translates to CASSQDLDRGQRQPQHF.